The clone carrying this TCR beta chain was detected only a few times. Each CDR3 protein is one row after TCRdb ran MiXCR on the reads. The sample carries some 65,000 distinct CDR3 sequences, 21% recorded once. The sample originates from a study of lung T cells in sarcoidosis with Löfgren's syndrome. Sequences were obtained from CD4+ T cells from PBMCs. The TCR was taken from a human donor with sarcoidosis (Löfgren's syndrome or another form), or a control subject (not recorded which).

In DNA, the CDR3 is TGTGCCAGCACGGGGTCGGAGCAAGAGACCCAGTACTTC. It specifies CASTGSEQETQYF. This rearrangement joins TRBV2 to TRBJ2-5; tentatively, D is TRBD2 (5 bases). V was trimmed by 7 bases and J by 2 bases, leaving 11 bases between them. CDR1 SNHLY and CDR2 FYNNEI come from the germline V gene. The CDR3 consists of 13 residues.